Given below is one T cell receptor beta chain in context. The source of the sample is a study of immune cell composition in non-small cell lung cancer. The CDR3 sequence is 10 residues long. Germline V gives CDR1 MDHEN, CDR2 SYDVKM. V shed 10 bases, J shed 15 bases, and the junction held 8 bases outside the gene matches. The repertoire was sequenced with immunoSEQ multiplex PCR; TCRdb's copy has only in-frame clones and lacks some. In the table there are several thousand clones, almost 70% of which are singletons. The source material was lung tumor tissue. The sequence was obtained from a human donor with non-small cell lung cancer. This sequence joins TRBV28 and TRBJ2-3; TRBD2 matches 9 bases. CDR3 in amino acids: CATISGRSYF. In DNA, the CDR3 is TGTGCCACCATAAGCGGGAGGAGTTATTTT.